This T cell receptor (beta chain) came from a study of T cell changes during pregnancy in multiple sclerosis. Germline CDR1 reads MNHEY; CDR2 reads SMNVEV (reference sequence). After removal of 3 bases from V and 1 base from J, the junction contained 10 bases not matched to a gene. This CDR3 has 18 amino acids. Here immunoSEQ multiplex PCR was the method, and the copy in TCRdb shows in-frame clones only, minus some. The table lists around 85,000 clones, roughly nine tenths of them singletons, with approximately 3.3% in the top ten. This clonotype was obtained from a female donor in good health, serving as a control in a pregnancy study. Some clones in this sample may be carry-over from other donors' samples. This chain joins TRBV27 and TRBJ1-4; TRBD1 matches at 8 bases. The specimen was PBMCs, collected in the first trimester of pregnancy. The CDR3 is CASSFKDRVFGTNEKLFF. CDR3 DNA: TGTGCCAGCAGTTTTAAGGACAGGGTATTTGGAACTAATGAAAAACTGTTTTTT.